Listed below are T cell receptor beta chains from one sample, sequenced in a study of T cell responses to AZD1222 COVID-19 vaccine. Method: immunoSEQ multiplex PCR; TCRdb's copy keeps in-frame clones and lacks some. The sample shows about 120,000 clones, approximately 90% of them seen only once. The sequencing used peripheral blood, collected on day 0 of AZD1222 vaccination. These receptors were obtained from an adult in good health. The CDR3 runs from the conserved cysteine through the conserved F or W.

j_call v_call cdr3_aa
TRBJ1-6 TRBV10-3 CAISESAGELNSPLHF
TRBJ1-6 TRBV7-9 CASSLTASSPLHF
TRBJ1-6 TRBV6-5 CASSYSGTDYSPLHF
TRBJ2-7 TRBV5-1 CASSLAGRGYEQYF
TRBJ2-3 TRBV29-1 CSAADSTQYF
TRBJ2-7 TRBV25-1 CASSDPRDFSYEQYF
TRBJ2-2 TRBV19 CASSDTDRGHGSGELFF
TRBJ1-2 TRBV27 CASSLTALTANYGYTF
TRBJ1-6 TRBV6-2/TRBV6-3 CASSYSPWEMSYNSPLHF
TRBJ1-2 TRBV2 CASSEGGKRPITNYGYTF
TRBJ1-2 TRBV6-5 CAILKLSTGPYGYTF
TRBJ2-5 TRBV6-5 CASSHRTEETQYF
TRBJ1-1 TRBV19 CASSTGVRTEAFF
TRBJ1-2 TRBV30 CAWIRLGSNYGYTF
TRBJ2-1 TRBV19 CASSPSGRPNEQFF
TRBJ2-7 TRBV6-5 CASSYLRPDKHYEQYF
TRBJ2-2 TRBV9 CASSVASSGGTGELFF
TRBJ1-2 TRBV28 CASRATQGAINYGYTF
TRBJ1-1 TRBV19 CASSNRGLNTEAFF
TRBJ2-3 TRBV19 CASRTDAGVGGDTQYF
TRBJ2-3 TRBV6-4 CASSDGSTDTQYF
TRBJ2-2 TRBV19 CASSIGPDVHTGELFF
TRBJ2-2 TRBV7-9 CASTPVNTGELFF
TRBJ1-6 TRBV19 CASRTDINSPLHF
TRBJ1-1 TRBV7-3 CASSLTFGGPGNTEAFF
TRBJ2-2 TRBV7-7 CASRRGHTGELFF
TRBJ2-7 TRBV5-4 CATGQDYEQYF
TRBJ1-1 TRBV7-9 CASSAGTGLMNTEAFF
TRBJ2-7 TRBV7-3 CASSLASGRRDRVRYEQYF
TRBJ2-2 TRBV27 CASSSSGGWTGELFF
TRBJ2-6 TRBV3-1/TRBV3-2 CASRGSGANVLTF
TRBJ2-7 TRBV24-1 CATSDFLPHEQYF
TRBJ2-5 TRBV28 CASSLYGTGVETQYF
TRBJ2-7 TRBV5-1 CASSLAGLATAPYEQYF
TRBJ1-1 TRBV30 CAWQSPGGYTEAFF
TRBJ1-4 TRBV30 CAWRDGFNEKLFF
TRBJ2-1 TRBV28 CASSSTPFAGEVNEQFF
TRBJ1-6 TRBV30 CAWSVTRTARGDSPLHF
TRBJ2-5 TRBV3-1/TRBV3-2 CASSRQAGNQETQYF
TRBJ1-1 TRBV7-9 CASRWSGSNTEAFF
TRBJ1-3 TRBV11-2 CASSLRNTIYF
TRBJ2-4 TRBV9 CASSVGTSGGENIQYF